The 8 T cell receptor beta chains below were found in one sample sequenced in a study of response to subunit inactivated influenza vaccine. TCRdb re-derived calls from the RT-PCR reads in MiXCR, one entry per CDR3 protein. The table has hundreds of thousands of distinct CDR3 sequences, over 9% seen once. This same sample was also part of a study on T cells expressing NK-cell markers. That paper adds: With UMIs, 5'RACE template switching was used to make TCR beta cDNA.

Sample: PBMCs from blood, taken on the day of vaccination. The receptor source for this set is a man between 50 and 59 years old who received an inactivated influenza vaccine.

The CDR3 DNA follows: TGTGCCAGCAGTTTATCGACTAGCCCCGGGGAGCTGTTTTTT. This gives the protein CASSLSTSPGELFF. This chain links TRBV27 with TRBJ2-2; 7 nucleotides agree with TRBD2. Looked up from germline, CDR1 is MNHEY and CDR2 is SMNVEV (reference sequence). The CDR3 is made up of 14 amino acids. V was clipped by 0 bases and J by 6 bases; unmatched bases: 1.

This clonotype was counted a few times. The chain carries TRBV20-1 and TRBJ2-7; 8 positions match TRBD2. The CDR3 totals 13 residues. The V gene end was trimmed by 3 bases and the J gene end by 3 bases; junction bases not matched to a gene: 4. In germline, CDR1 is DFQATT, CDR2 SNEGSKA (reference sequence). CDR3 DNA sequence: TGCAGTGCTAGCCTAGCGGGCTTCTACGAGCAGTACTTC. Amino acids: CSASLAGFYEQYF.

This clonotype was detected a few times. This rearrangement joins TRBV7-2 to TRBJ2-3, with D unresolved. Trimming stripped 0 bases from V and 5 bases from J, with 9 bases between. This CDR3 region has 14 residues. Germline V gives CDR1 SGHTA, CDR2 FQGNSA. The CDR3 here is CASSLAQARDTQYF. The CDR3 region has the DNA TGTGCCAGCAGCTTAGCGCAGGCCCGAGATACGCAGTATTTT.

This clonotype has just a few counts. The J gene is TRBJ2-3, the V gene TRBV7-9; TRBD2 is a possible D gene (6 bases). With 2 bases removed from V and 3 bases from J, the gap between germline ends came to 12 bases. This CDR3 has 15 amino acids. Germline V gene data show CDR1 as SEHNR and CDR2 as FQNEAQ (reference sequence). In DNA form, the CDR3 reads TGTGCCAGCAGCTTATTAGCGGTACATACAGATACGCAGTATTTT. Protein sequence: CASSLLAVHTDTQYF. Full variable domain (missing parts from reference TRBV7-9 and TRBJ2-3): DTGVSQNPRHKITKRGQNVTFRCDPISEHNRLYWYRQTLGQGPEFLTYFQNEAQLEKSRLLSDRFSAERPKGSFSTLEIQRTEQGDSAMYLCASSLLAVHTDTQYFGPGTRLTVL.

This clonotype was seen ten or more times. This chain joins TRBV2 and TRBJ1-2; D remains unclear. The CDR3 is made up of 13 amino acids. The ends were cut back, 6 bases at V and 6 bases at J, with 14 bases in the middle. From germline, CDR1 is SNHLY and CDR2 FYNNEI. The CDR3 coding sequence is TGTGCCAGCAGGGTAACCGGGAGCGATGGCTACACCTTC. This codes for CASRVTGSDGYTF.

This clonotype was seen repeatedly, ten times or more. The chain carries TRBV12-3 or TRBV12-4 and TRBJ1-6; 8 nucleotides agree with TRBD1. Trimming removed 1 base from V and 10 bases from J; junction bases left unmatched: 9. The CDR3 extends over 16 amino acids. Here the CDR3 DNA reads TGTGCCAGCAGTTTAGGGACAGGGAGGGGTGGATCACCCCTCCACTTT. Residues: CASSLGTGRGGSPLHF.

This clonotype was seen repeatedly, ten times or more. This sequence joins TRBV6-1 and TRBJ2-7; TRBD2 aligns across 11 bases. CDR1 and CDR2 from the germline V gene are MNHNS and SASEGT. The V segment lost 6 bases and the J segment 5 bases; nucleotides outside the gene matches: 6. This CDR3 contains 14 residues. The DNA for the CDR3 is TGTGCCAGCAGCCGAACTAGCGGGAGCAACGAGCAGTACTTC. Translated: CASSRTSGSNEQYF.

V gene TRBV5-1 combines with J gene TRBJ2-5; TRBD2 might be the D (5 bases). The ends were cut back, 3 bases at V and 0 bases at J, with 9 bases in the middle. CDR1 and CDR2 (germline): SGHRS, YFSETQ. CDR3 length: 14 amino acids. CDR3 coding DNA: TGCGCCAGCAGCTCCCCGGGGTACCAAGAGACCCAGTACTTC. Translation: CASSSPGYQETQYF.